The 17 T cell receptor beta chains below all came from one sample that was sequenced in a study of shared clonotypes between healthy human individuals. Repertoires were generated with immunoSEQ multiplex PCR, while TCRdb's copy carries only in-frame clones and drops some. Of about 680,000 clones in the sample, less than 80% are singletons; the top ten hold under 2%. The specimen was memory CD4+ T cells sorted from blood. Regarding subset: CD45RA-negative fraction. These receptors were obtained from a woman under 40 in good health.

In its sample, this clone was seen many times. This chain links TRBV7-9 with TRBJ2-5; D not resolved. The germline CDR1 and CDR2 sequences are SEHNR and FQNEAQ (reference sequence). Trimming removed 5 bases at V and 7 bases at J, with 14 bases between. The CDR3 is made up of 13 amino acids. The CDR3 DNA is TGTGCCAGCAGCCCAGAACCCGTCGGGACCCAGTACTTC. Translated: CASSPEPVGTQYF.

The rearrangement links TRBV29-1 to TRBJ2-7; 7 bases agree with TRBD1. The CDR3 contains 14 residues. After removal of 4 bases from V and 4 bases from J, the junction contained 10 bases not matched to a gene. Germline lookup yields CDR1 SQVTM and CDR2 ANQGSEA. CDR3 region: CSVVRSGGRYEQYF. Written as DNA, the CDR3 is TGCAGCGTTGTTCGGTCAGGGGGACGATACGAGCAGTACTTC.

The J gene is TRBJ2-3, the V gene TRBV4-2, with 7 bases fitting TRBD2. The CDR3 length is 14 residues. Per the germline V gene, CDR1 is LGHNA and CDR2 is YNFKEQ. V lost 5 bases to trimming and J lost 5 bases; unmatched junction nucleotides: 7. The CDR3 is CASSSRERGDTQYF. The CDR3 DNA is TGTGCCAGCAGCTCGCGGGAGCGCGGAGATACGCAGTATTTT.

The CDR3 coding sequence is TGTGCCAGCAGTTTAAGGACAGGGGTGGGGAACGAGCAGTACTTC. Encoded protein: CASSLRTGVGNEQYF. The V and J genes are TRBV27 and TRBJ2-7; 9 positions match TRBD1. The CDR3 covers 15 residues. V was pared by 2 bases and J by 5 bases, with 7 bases of the junction left unmatched. CDR1 is MNHEY and CDR2 is SMNVEV in the germline V gene (reference sequence).

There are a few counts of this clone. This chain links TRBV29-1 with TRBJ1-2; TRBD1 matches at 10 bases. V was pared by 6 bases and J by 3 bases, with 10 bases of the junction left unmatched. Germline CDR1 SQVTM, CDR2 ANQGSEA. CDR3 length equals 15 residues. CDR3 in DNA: TGCAGCGTCCCGGGACAGGGGTTCTGGGACTATGGCTACACCTTC. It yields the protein CSVPGQGFWDYGYTF.

DNA of the CDR3: TGTGCCAGCAGTTTATCGGGGACTGACCCACACGCGCCCCAGCATTTT. This codes for CASSLSGTDPHAPQHF. V and J are TRBV28 and TRBJ1-5, with D perhaps TRBD1 (5 bases). There are 16 residues in the CDR3. From germline, CDR1 is MDHEN and CDR2 SYDVKM. The V and J ends lost 1 base and 9 bases respectively, with 19 bases between them.

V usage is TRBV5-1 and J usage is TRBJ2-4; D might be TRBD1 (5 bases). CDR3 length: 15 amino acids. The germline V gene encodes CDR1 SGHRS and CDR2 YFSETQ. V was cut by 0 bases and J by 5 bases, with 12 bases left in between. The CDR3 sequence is CASSLEGVRENIQYF. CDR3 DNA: TGCGCCAGCAGCTTGGAAGGGGTTAGAGAAAACATTCAGTACTTC. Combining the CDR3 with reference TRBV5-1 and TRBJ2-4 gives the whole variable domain KAGVTQTPRYLIKTRGQQVTLSCSPISGHRSVSWYQQTPGQGLQFLFEYFSETQRNKGNFPGRFSGRQFSNSRSEMNVSTLELGDSALYLCASSLEGVRENIQYFGAGTRLSVL.

The CDR3 sequence is CASSPAPLREQYF. CDR3 sequence (DNA): TGTGCCAGCAGCCCGGCCCCTCTCAGGGAGCAGTACTTC. This chain links TRBV7-9 with TRBJ2-7; no reliable D call. V lost 5 bases to trimming and J lost 7 bases, with 15 bases between them. The V gene's germline CDR1 is SEHNR and CDR2 FQNEAQ (reference sequence). This CDR3 has 13 amino acids.

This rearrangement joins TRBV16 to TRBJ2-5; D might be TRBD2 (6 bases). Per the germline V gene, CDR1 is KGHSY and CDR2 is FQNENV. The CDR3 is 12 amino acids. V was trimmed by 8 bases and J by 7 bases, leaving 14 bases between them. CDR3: CASAGPAGTQYF. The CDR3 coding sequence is TGTGCCAGCGCGGGGCCGGCCGGGACCCAGTACTTC.

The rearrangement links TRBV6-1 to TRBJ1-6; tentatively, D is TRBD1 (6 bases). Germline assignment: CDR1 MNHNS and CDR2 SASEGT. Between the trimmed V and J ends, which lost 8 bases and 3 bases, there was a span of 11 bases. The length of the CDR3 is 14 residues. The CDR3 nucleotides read TGTGCCAGCGCCCGGACAGACTATAATTCACCCCTCCACTTT. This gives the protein CASARTDYNSPLHF.

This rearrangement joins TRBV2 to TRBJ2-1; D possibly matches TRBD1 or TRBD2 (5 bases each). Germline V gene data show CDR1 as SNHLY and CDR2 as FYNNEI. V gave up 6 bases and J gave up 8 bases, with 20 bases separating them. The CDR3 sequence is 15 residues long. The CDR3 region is CASSDRGLDDDEQFF. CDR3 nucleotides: TGTGCCAGCAGCGACCGGGGCCTCGACGACGATGAGCAGTTCTTC.

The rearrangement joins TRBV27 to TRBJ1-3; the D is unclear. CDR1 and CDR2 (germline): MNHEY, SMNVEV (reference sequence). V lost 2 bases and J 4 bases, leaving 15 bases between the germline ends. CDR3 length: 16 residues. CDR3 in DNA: TGTGCCAGCAGTTTAGTCGGCCAGGCGGCAGGAAACACCATATATTTT. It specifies CASSLVGQAAGNTIYF.

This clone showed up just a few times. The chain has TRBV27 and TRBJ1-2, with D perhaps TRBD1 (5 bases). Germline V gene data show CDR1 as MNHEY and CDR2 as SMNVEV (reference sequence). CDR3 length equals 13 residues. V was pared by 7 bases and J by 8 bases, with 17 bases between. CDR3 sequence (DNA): TGTGCCAGCACCCGAGGGGACGGGTTGGGCTACACCTTC. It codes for CASTRGDGLGYTF.

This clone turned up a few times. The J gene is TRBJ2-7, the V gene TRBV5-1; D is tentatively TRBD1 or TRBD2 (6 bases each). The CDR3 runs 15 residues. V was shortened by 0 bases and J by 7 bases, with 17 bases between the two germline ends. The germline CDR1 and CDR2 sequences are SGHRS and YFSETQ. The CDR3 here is CASSLAQGRSGEQYF. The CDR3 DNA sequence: TGCGCCAGCAGCTTGGCCCAGGGGAGGTCGGGGGAGCAGTACTTC. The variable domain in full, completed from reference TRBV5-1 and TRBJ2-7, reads KAGVTQTPRYLIKTRGQQVTLSCSPISGHRSVSWYQQTPGQGLQFLFEYFSETQRNKGNFPGRFSGRQFSNSRSEMNVSTLELGDSALYLCASSLAQGRSGEQYFGPGTRLTVT.

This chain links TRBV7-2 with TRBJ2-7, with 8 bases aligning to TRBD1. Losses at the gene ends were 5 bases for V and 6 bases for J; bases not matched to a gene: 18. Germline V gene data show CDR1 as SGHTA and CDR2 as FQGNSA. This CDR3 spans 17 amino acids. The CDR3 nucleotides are TGTGCCAGCAGCGCAGCAGTTGCAACGGGACAGGCAGGCGAGCAGTACTTC. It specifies CASSAAVATGQAGEQYF.

CDR3 nucleotide sequence: TGTGCCAGCAGCCAAGTGAAGGGGGCCGAAAATGAGCAGTTCTTC. Translating gives CASSQVKGAENEQFF. The chain recombines TRBV4-2 with TRBJ2-1, with 7 bases matching TRBD1. Germline-derived CDR1 and CDR2 are LGHNA and YNFKEQ. With V trimmed by 1 base and J by 7 bases, 7 bases remained unmatched. There are 15 residues in the CDR3.

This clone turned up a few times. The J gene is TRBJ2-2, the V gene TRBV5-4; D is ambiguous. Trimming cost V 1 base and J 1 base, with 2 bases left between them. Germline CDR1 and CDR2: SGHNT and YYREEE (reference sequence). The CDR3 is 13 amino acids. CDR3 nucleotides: TGTGCCAGCAGCTTGAAGAACACCGGGGAGCTGTTTTTT. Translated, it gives CASSLKNTGELFF.